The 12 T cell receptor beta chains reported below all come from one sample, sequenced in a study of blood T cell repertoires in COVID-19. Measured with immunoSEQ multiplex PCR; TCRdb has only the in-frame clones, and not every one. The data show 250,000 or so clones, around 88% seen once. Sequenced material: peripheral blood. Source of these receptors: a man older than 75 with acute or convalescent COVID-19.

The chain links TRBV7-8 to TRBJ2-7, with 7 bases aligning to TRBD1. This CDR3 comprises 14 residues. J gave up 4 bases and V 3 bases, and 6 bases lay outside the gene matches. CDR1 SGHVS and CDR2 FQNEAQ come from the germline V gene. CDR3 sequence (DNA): TGTGCCAGCAGCTTGAACCGGGACAGATACGAGCAGTACTTC. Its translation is CASSLNRDRYEQYF.

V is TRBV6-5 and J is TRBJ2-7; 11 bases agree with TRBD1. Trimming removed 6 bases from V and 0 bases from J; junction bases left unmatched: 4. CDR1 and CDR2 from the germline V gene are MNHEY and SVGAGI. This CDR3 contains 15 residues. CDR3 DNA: TGTGCCAGCAGCCCGGGACAGGGGGTCTCCTACGAGCAGTACTTC. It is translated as CASSPGQGVSYEQYF.

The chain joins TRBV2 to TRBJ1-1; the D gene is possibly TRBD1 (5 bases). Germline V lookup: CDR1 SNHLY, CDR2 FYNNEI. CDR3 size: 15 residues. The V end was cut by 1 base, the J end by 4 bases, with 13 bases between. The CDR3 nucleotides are TGTGCCAGCAGTGAAGTCGGCCAGGGCGCCACTGAAGCTTTCTTT. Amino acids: CASSEVGQGATEAFF.

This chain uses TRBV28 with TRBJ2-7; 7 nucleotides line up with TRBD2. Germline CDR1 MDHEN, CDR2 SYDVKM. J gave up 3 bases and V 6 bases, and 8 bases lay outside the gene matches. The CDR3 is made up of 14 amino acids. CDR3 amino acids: CASSLGTIFYEQYF. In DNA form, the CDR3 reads TGTGCCAGCAGCCTAGGGACTATCTTCTACGAGCAGTACTTC.

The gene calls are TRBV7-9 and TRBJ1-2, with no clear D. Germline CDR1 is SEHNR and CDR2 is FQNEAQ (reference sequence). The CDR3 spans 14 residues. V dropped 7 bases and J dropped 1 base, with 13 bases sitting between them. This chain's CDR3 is CASTSSFGNYGYTF. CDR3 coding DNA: TGTGCCAGCACCTCTTCGTTCGGTAACTATGGCTACACCTTC.

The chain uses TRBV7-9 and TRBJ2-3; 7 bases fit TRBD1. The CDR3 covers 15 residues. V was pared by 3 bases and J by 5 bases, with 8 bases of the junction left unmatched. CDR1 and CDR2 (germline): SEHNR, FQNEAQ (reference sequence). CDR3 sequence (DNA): TGTGCCAGCAGCTTCTCAGGGGGTTCGGTAGATACGCAGTATTTT. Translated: CASSFSGGSVDTQYF.

The DNA for the CDR3 is TGCAGTGTTCCCCACACAGATACGCAGTATTTT. This translates into CSVPHTDTQYF. The chain is built from TRBV20-1 and TRBJ2-3; D ambiguous. Germline V gene data show CDR1 as DFQATT and CDR2 as SNEGSKA (reference sequence). The CDR3 covers 11 residues. V was trimmed by 7 bases and J by 2 bases, leaving 7 bases between them.

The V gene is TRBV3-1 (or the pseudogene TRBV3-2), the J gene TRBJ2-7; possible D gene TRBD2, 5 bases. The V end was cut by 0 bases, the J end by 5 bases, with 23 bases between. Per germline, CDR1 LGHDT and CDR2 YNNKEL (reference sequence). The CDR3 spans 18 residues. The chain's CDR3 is CASSQDFRTPGKWNEQYF. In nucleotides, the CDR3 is TGTGCCAGCAGCCAAGATTTTCGGACTCCCGGGAAGTGGAACGAGCAGTACTTC.

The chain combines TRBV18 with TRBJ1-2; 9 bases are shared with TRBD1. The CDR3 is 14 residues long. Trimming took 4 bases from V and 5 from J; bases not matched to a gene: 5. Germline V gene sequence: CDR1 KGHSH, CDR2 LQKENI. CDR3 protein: CASSRDRDGYGYTF. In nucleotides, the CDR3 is TGTGCCAGCTCACGGGACAGGGACGGGTATGGCTACACCTTC.

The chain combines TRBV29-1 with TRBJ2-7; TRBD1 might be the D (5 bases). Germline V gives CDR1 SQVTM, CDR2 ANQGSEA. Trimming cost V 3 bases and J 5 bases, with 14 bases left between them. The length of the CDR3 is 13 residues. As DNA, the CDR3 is TGCAGCGTTGACATAAGGACACTCGACGAGCAGTACTTC. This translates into CSVDIRTLDEQYF.

Here the CDR3 DNA reads TGTGCCAGCAGTTTTTTATCGGGTTATGGCTACACCTTC. As protein: CASSFLSGYGYTF. The chain links TRBV12-3 or TRBV12-4 to TRBJ1-2, with D unresolved. The CDR3 covers 13 residues. Trimming removed 3 bases at V and 5 bases at J, with 10 bases between.

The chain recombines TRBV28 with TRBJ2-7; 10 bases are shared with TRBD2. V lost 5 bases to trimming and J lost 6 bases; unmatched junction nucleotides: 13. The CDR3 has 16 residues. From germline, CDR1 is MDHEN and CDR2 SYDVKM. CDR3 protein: CASSQIASGRGGEQYF. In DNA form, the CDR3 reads TGTGCCAGCAGTCAGATTGCTAGCGGGAGAGGTGGCGAGCAGTACTTC.